This passage covers 6 T cell receptor beta chains from one sample sequenced in a study of T cell responses to AZD1222 COVID-19 vaccine. The data were produced by immunoSEQ multiplex PCR, yet TCRdb's version contains in-frame clones alone and is incomplete. This sample yields about 85,000 clones, of which over 75% are seen a single time; around 5.5% belongs to the top ten. The sample here was peripheral blood, taken on day 0 of AZD1222 vaccination. The receptors here all came from an adult in good health.

For this clone: The identical CDR3 is also encoded by other nucleotide sequences in the sample. The rearrangement uses TRBV19 and TRBJ1-3; no clear D gene. Germline CDR1 is LNHDA and CDR2 is SQIVND (reference sequence). Trimming removed 5 bases from V and 4 bases from J, with 6 bases in between. The CDR3 totals 12 residues. The CDR3 sequence is CASSSGGNTIYF. The CDR3 region has the DNA TGTGCCAGTAGTTCCGGAGGAAACACCATATATTTT.

The chain joins TRBV28 to TRBJ2-7; tentatively, D is TRBD2 (6 bases). CDR3 length: 14 amino acids. Germline V gene sequence: CDR1 MDHEN, CDR2 SYDVKM. V was pared by 2 bases and J by 3 bases, with 11 bases between. The CDR3 loop is CASSLGGSLYEQYF. In DNA form, the CDR3 reads TGTGCCAGCAGTTTAGGGGGGTCCCTCTACGAGCAGTACTTC.

The chain carries TRBV5-5 and TRBJ1-2; unclear D gene. This CDR3 is 12 amino acids long. CDR1 and CDR2 from the germline V gene are SGHKS and YYEKEE (reference sequence). V gave up 0 bases and J gave up 5 bases, with 5 bases separating them. The CDR3 DNA reads as TGTGCCAGCAGCTTGGTGGGGTATGGCTACACCTTC. Protein: CASSLVGYGYTF.

The genes are TRBV6-5 and TRBJ1-2; D unresolved. Germline V gives CDR1 MNHEY, CDR2 SVGAGI. Between the trimmed V and J ends, which lost 2 bases and 3 bases, there was a span of 4 bases. CDR3 length: 12 residues. The CDR3 loop is CASSYKDYGYTF. The CDR3 nucleotides are TGTGCCAGCAGTTACAAAGACTATGGCTACACCTTC.

The chain carries TRBV7-8 and TRBJ1-5, with D uncertain. This CDR3 has 14 residues. Germline-derived CDR1 and CDR2 are SGHVS and FQNEAQ. Trimming pared 0 bases from V and 6 bases from J, leaving 9 bases between. CDR3 sequence reads: CASSLARVGQPQHF. The CDR3 nucleotides are TGTGCCAGCAGCTTAGCAAGGGTCGGTCAGCCCCAGCATTTT.

This clone has just a few counts. The chain carries TRBV10-1 and TRBJ1-1, with D hard to call. V dropped 7 bases and J dropped 5 bases, with 11 bases sitting between them. The CDR3 has 12 amino acids. The germline CDR1 and CDR2 sequences are WNHNN and SYGVQD (reference sequence). This CDR3 reads CASIPLRTEAFF. The CDR3, as DNA: TGCGCCAGCATTCCCTTGAGGACTGAAGCTTTCTTT.